This TCR beta chain was documented in a study of T cell responses to AZD1222 COVID-19 vaccine. Study in general: Samples with a second dose at about 4 or about 12 weeks were pooled together. Overall study findings and caveats: Vaccination with two AZD1222 doses was followed by a rise in Spike-specific TCR breadth and depth. Clonal diversity may have been underestimated in mostly white British donors.

Profiling relied on immunoSEQ multiplex PCR, and the TCRdb table lists in-frame clones only, not all of them. Of over 150,000 clones detected, 85% to 90% appear once; the ten largest clones hold 5% to 7%. This clone occurred once. Its cognate antigen is unknown. Here the sequenced sample was peripheral blood, taken on day 0 of AZD1222 vaccination. This sequence originates from an adult in good health.

The CDR3 sequence is CASSYSSGWHEQFF. The CDR3 DNA reads TGTGCCAGCAGTTACTCGAGCGGTTGGCATGAGCAGTTCTTC. The V and J genes are TRBV6-5 and TRBJ2-1, with D perhaps TRBD2 (5 bases). Trimming stripped 0 bases from V and 8 bases from J, with 11 bases between. Germline CDR1 reads MNHEY; CDR2 reads SVGAGI. The CDR3 sequence is 14 residues long.